The sequence of this TCR beta chain was determined in a study of control samples from healthy donors and cancer patients. Germline CDR1 SGHTS, CDR2 YDEGEE. Deletions cut 4 bases from V and 3 bases from J, with 14 bases between. The CDR3 length is 15 residues. Only in-frame clones appear in the TCRdb table, and some are missing; sequencing was by immunoSEQ multiplex PCR. The table has 120,000 or so clones, 85% to 95% seen once; the top ten hold roughly 1.7%. The sequence was obtained from a man aged 50-59 years with head and neck cancer. The sequenced sample was PBMCs. This chain joins TRBV5-8 and TRBJ2-1; no clear D. This chain's CDR3 is CASSLQASGYNEQFF. The CDR3 bases are TGTGCCAGCAGCCTGCAGGCCTCAGGCTACAATGAGCAGTTCTTC.